This paragraph covers one T cell receptor beta chain sequence. Its cognate antigen is unknown. With molecular barcodes, quantitative 5'-RACE was used to make the TCR beta libraries. TCRdb reanalysed the 5' RACE reads using MiXCR and keeps one entry per CDR3 protein. The sample records fewer than 400,000 distinct CDR3 sequences, around 22% being singletons. Per germline, CDR1 SGHVS and CDR2 FQNEAQ. Trimming left V 5 bases short and J 5 bases short, with 22 bases between. This CDR3 comprises 17 residues. This sample is part of a study of CD8 T cells in ankylosing spondylitis. Study-level points and caveats: In ankylosing spondylitis blood, a motif of seven to nine highly homologous TCR beta variants appeared characteristic. There were earlier reports of some motif variants in reactive arthritis synovial fluid and blood. Reportedly, disease-linked clones are significantly enriched in ankylosing spondylitis patients' matched synovial fluid.

The rearrangement joins TRBV7-8 to TRBJ2-1; D is tentatively TRBD1 or TRBD2 (6 bases each). Sequencing was carried out using blood, either unsorted or a sorted T cell fraction (not recorded which). This TCR was sampled from a male donor with ankylosing spondylitis. The CDR3 sequence is CASSNNIRGEGHNEQFF. CDR3 nucleotide sequence: TGTGCCAGCAGCAACAACATTAGGGGGGAAGGGCACAATGAGCAGTTCTTC.